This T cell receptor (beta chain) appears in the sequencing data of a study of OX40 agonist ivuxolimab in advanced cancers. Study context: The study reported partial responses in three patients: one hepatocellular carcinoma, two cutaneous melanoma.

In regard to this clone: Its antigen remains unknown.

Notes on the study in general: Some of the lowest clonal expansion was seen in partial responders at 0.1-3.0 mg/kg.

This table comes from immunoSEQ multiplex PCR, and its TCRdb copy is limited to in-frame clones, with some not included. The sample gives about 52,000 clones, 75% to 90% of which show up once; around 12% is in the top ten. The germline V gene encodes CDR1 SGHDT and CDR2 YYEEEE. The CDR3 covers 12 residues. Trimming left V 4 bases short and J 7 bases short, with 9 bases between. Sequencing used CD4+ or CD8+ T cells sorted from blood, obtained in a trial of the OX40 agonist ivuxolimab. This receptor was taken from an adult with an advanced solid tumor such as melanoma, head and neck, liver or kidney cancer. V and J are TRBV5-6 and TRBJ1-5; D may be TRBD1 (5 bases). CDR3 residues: CASSRDGQPQHF. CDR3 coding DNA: TGTGCCAGCAGCCGGGACGGGCAGCCCCAGCATTTT.